What follows are 16 T cell receptor beta chains derived from one specimen sequenced in a study of shared clonotypes between healthy human individuals. Using immunoSEQ multiplex PCR, the repertoire was profiled, and TCRdb retains in-frame clones only, with some absent. The profile shows about a million clones, about 75% of them singletons. Material: memory CD4+ T cells sorted from blood. The subset here: CD45RA-negative fraction. The origin of the receptors is a man between 18 and 35 years old in good health.

As to this clone: The same CDR3 arises from other DNA sequences in this sample as well. The DNA for the CDR3 is TGCGCCAGCAGCTCCGGAACAGGGGGAACCGGGGAGCTGTTTTTT. Residues: CASSSGTGGTGELFF. The V and J genes are TRBV5-1 and TRBJ2-2; 8 bases align to TRBD1. Trimming took 3 bases from V and 5 from J; bases not matched to a gene: 6. The CDR3 contains 15 residues. Germline V gives CDR1 SGHRS, CDR2 YFSETQ.

Of note for this clone: A single base separates this from a much larger clone, so it may be a read error. This chain connects TRBV5-5 to TRBJ2-7; D not certain. Germline V lookup: CDR1 SGHKS, CDR2 YYEKEE (reference sequence). V was pared by 4 bases and J by 0 bases, with 2 bases between. The length of the CDR3 is 11 residues. Here the CDR3 DNA reads TGTGCCAGCAGCCCCTCCTACGAGCAGTACTTC. It is translated as CASSPSYEQYF.

The J gene is TRBJ2-3, the V gene TRBV4-2; D is possibly TRBD1 or TRBD2 (5 bases each). The CDR3 runs to 18 residues. With 0 bases removed from V and 2 bases from J, the gap between germline ends came to 18 bases. Germline assignment: CDR1 LGHNA and CDR2 YNFKEQ. CDR3: CASSQDRGVGVITDTQYF. The CDR3 DNA reads as TGTGCCAGCAGCCAAGATCGAGGCGTGGGGGTTATCACAGATACGCAGTATTTT.

This clone was counted a few times. V gene TRBV28 combines with J gene TRBJ1-6; 8 nucleotides line up with TRBD1. Germline assignment: CDR1 MDHEN and CDR2 SYDVKM. The CDR3 runs 15 residues. The trim removed 6 bases at V and 9 bases at J, leaving 10 bases unmatched. In DNA, the CDR3 is TGTGCCAGCAGAGTATCTGGACAGGGCGGTTCACCCCTCCACTTT. As protein: CASRVSGQGGSPLHF.

This clone came up once. This may stem from a read error, because a much larger clone lies one nucleotide away. CDR3: CASSPGLSSYEQYF. CDR3 sequence (DNA): TGTGCCAGCAGCCCAGGACTGAGCTCCTACGAGCAGTACTTC. The V and J genes are TRBV7-3 and TRBJ2-7; a possible D gene is TRBD2 (5 bases). CDR1 and CDR2 from the germline V gene are SGHTA and FQGTGA. The V and J ends lost 5 bases and 0 bases respectively, with 11 bases between them. The CDR3 totals 14 residues.

The V and J genes are TRBV7-2 and TRBJ1-5, with D uncertain. The V end lost 5 bases, the J end lost 6 bases, and 14 bases lay between the germline ends. Germline CDR1 and CDR2: SGHTA and FQGNSA. The CDR3 is made up of 14 amino acids. In DNA form, the CDR3 reads TGTGCCAGCAGCCAACACGGGTCTGCTCAGCCCCAGCATTTT. It codes for CASSQHGSAQPQHF.

The chain uses TRBV9 and TRBJ2-1; weak D call: TRBD1 (5 bases). Germline CDR1 is SGDLS and CDR2 is YYNGEE. There are 16 residues in the CDR3. Trimming removed 0 bases at V and 2 bases at J, with 12 bases between. In DNA, the CDR3 is TGTGCCAGCAGCGTAGGTGGCAGGGTGGCCTACAATGAGCAGTTCTTC. Residues: CASSVGGRVAYNEQFF.

To note about this clone: A far larger clone is a single base away, which makes a read error likely. This chain connects TRBV11-3 to TRBJ2-5; a possible D gene is TRBD2 (6 bases). V lost 3 bases, J lost 5 bases, and 16 bases lay in between. The CDR3 consists of 15 residues. Germline values: CDR1 SGHNT, CDR2 YENEEA. This CDR3 reads CASSLTGSGWETQYF. CDR3 coding DNA: TGTGCCAGCAGCTTGACCGGGAGCGGATGGGAGACCCAGTACTTC.

V is TRBV9 and J is TRBJ2-2; no clear D. There are 13 residues in the CDR3. Germline V lookup: CDR1 SGDLS, CDR2 YYNGEE. V was clipped by 1 base and J by 6 bases, with 7 bases between them. The CDR3 DNA sequence: TGTGCCAGCAGCGTAAGGGTTCCCGGGGAGCTGTTTTTT. Protein product: CASSVRVPGELFF.

V usage is TRBV30 and J usage is TRBJ2-5; D is perhaps TRBD1 (5 bases). The V end was cut by 1 base, the J end by 5 bases, with 14 bases between. The CDR3 spans 14 residues. Germline V gene lookup returns CDR1 GTSNPN and CDR2 SVGIG (reference sequence). CDR3 protein: CAWSGRGGRETQYF. Written as DNA, the CDR3 is TGTGCCTGGAGTGGTAGGGGCGGTAGGGAGACCCAGTACTTC.

DNA for the CDR3: TGTGCCAGCAGTAACAGGGGATTCGCTTATGGCTACACCTTC. It is translated as CASSNRGFAYGYTF. This sequence joins TRBV6-5 and TRBJ1-2; 7 bases are shared with TRBD1. J was trimmed by 5 bases and V by 5 bases; bases with no gene match: 8. There are 14 residues in the CDR3. Germline lookup yields CDR1 MNHEY and CDR2 SVGAGI.

This clone appeared a single time. V is TRBV4-1 and J is TRBJ2-5; 7 nucleotides line up with TRBD2. Germline lookup yields CDR1 MGHRA and CDR2 YSYEKL. V gave up 2 bases and J gave up 4 bases; unmatched junction bases: 7. The CDR3 spans 15 residues. DNA for the CDR3: TGCGCCAGCAGCCAAAGGTTCGGACTAGGAGAGACCCAGTACTTC. It yields the protein CASSQRFGLGETQYF.

The genes are TRBV7-2 and TRBJ1-4; the D gene is possibly TRBD1 (6 bases). In germline, CDR1 is SGHTA, CDR2 FQGNSA. V gave up 5 bases and J gave up 0 bases, with 10 bases separating them. The CDR3 runs 15 residues. This chain's CDR3 is CASSRGIPTNEKLFF. CDR3 nucleotide sequence: TGTGCCAGCAGCAGGGGGATTCCAACTAATGAAAAACTGTTTTTT.

Notes on this clone: A far larger clone differs by one base, so this is likely a read error. The sample holds other DNA sequences that translate to the same CDR3. CDR3 sequence (DNA): TGTGCCAGCAGAGAGGGAGGGAACTATGGCTATACCTTC. Its protein is CASREGGNYGYTF. The chain is built from TRBV25-1 and TRBJ1-2; D is unresolved. The CDR3 is made up of 13 amino acids. Looked up from germline, CDR1 is MGHDK and CDR2 is SYGVNS.

With respect to this clone: A read error may produce the germline difference seen at one junction end. The rearrangement joins TRBV30 to TRBJ2-7; D uncertain. Germline assignment: CDR1 GTSNPN and CDR2 SVGIG (reference sequence). This CDR3 region has 11 residues. The CDR3 region is CAWSRSNEQYF. CDR3 bases: TGTGCCTGGAGCCGCTCCAACGAGCAGTACTTC.

The chain carries TRBV4-3 and TRBJ2-1; 11 bases are shared with TRBD2. Germline CDR1 reads LGHNA; CDR2 reads YSLEER. V was clipped by 4 bases and J by 8 bases; unmatched bases: 7. This CDR3 spans 15 amino acids. For the CDR3, the DNA is TGCGCCAGCAGCCGAGAGACTAGCGGGACTGATGAGCAGTTCTTC. As protein: CASSRETSGTDEQFF.